The TCR beta chain described here comes from a study of radiotherapy plus CTLA-4 blockade in lung cancer. Study at large: In under 20% of patients, objective responses were seen; around 34% had disease control. Findings and caveats of the study: Early shifts in blood T cell clones, with interferon-beta, reportedly predicted response best.

Profiled with immunoSEQ multiplex PCR; TCRdb holds only in-frame clones, not every one. The sample lists 75,000 to 95,000 clones; about four fifths were seen once. The germline gives CDR1 LGHNA, CDR2 YNFKEQ. This CDR3 is 13 amino acids long. Between the trimmed V and J ends, which lost 1 base and 8 bases, there was a span of 9 bases. Concerning this clone itself: The antigen remains unidentified.

J is TRBJ2-4 and V is TRBV4-2, with D possibly matching TRBD2 (5 bases). This sample comprised peripheral blood, obtained from a patient treated with radiotherapy plus ipilimumab. This clonotype originated in a human donor with non-small cell lung cancer that progressed on radiotherapy plus ipilimumab. The CDR3 DNA reads as TGTGCCAGCAGCCAAGTCCCGGAGGACATTCAGTACTTC. Translating gives CASSQVPEDIQYF.